This entry concerns a single T cell receptor (beta chain). The antigen it binds to is not known. Per-base qualities were not stored, and no clone one base away is much larger. These data are taken from a study of blood T cell repertoires in COVID-19 (dated by TCRdb to the early 2020s). Broadly, across the study: Collaborator samples came from the United States, Italy and Spain and covered acute and convalescent phases of COVID-19. Where HLA class I and class II types were available, the types were taken from metadata supplied by the sample provider, not from assay-based typing. The prospective study material was composed of cDNA or gDNA derived from T cells, B-cell-depleted T cells, or PBMCs. Subjects who had been exposed to COVID-19, were actively infected with it, or had recovered from it provided the deeply sampled blood TCRbeta repertoires that made up the dataset. The sample metadata nearly always contained a de-identified subject ID, COVID-19 status, age in years and sex. The samples were drawn from two sources: the first 160 participants of the ongoing ImmuneRACE study, and 1,000 to 1,500 subjects contributed by 6 global collaborators. The repertoires were released in a freely available public database meant as a resource for research on the immune response to SARS-CoV-2.

The immunoSEQ Assay, a bias-controlled multiplex PCR, was used to amplify TCRbeta CDR3 regions from genomic DNA. The study's own analysis went as follows. The number of nucleated cells in each sample was estimated from the amplification of reference gene primers within the assay. Sequence reads were collapsed and filtered to measure the absolute abundance of every unique TCRbeta CDR3 rearrangement. For each sample, productive Simpson clonality was calculated by taking the square root of Simpson's diversity index across productive rearrangements. In TCRdb, the immuneACCESS table is reduced to in-frame sequences with V and J assigned. These tables do not hold every clone; where another copy was compared, an unresolved V gene accounts for under half, and the others remain unexplained. D and trimming were read from the DNA, whereas the V and J calls and clone size are those reported in that table. This sample holds 200,000 to 300,000 clones; 80% to 85% were observed only once. The ten top clones hold 1.5% to 1.9% of the sample.

The research as a whole found: The amount of clinical and demographic metadata varied by source and participant and was provided uncurated.

Samples from volunteer blood donors who had recovered from COVID-19 were contributed by a second Seattle source. Collaborating institutions collected whole blood in K2EDTA tubes following their own protocols. Collaborator samples were shipped for TCRbeta analysis as frozen whole blood, isolated PBMCs, or DNA extracted from either sample type. A distance of 10 bases separates the germline ends of V and J, which lose 2 bases and 1 base respectively. CDR1 GTSNPN and CDR2 SVGIG are derived from the germline V gene (reference sequence). Inclusive of the bounding cysteine and phenylalanine, the CDR3 is 14 residues long. Only CDR3 DNA remains: 42 bases, in frame from the first base.

The chain is made from TRBV30 and TRBJ2-3; no D gene can be assigned with confidence. Sequenced material: peripheral blood. The clonotype comes from a woman aged 40 to 49 who had recovered from COVID-19. CDR3 sequence: CAWSTHYGTDTQYF. The nucleotide sequence reads as follows: TGTGCCTGGAGTACCCACTACGGCACAGATACGCAGTATTTT.